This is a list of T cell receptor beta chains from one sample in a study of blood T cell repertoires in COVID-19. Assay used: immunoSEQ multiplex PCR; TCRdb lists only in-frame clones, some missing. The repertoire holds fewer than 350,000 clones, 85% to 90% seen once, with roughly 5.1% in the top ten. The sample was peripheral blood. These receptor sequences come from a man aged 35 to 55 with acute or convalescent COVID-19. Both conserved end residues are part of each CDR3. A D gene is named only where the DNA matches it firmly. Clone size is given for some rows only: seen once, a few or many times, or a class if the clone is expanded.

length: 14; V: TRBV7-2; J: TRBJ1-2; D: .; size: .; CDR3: CASSLHLADYGYTF; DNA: TGTGCCAGCAGCTTACACCTTGCAGACTATGGCTACACCTTC
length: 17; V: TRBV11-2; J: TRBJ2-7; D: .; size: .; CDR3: CASSGGLWGDGTYEQYF; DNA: TGTGCCAGCAGCGGGGGACTCTGGGGGGACGGCACCTACGAGCAGTACTTC
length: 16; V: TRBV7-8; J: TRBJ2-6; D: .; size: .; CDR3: CASSLARGSGANVLTF; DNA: TGTGCCAGCAGCTTAGCCCGGGGTTCTGGGGCCAACGTCCTGACTTTC
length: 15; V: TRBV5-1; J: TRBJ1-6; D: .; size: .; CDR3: CASSLDSGWDSPLHF; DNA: TGCGCCAGCAGCTTGGACTCAGGGTGGGATTCACCCCTCCACTTT
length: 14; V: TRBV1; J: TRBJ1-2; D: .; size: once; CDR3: CTSSHDRALYGYTF; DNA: TGCACCAGCAGCCATGACAGGGCCCTCTATGGCTACACCTTC
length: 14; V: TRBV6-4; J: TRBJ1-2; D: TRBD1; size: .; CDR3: CASTSVLQGAGYTF; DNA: TGTGCCAGCACCTCCGTTCTCCAGGGGGCTGGCTACACCTTC
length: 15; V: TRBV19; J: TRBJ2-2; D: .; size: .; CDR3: CASSTGTPNTGELFF; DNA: TGTGCCAGTAGTACGGGGACACCGAACACCGGGGAGCTGTTTTTT
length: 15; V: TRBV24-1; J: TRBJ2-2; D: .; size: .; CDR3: CATSGGLANTGELFF; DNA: TGTGCCACCAGTGGGGGCCTAGCGAACACCGGGGAGCTGTTTTTT
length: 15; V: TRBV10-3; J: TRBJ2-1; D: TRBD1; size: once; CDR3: CAISEPWTGLNEQFF; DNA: TGTGCCATCAGTGAGCCCTGGACAGGGTTAAATGAGCAGTTCTTC
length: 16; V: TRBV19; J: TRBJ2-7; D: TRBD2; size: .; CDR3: CASSIGTSGGSYEQYF; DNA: TGTGCCAGTAGTATCGGGACTAGCGGGGGATCCTACGAGCAGTACTTC
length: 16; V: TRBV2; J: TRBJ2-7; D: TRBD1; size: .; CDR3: CASSRERAGGGYEQYF; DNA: TGTGCCAGCAGTCGAGAAAGGGCAGGGGGCGGGTACGAGCAGTACTTC
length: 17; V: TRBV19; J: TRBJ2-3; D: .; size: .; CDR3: CASSIGEGVSFTDTQYF; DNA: TGTGCCAGTAGTATTGGGGAGGGGGTTTCCTTCACGGATACGCAGTATTTT
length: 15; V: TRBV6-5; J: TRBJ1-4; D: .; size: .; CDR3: CASSPETRTNEKLFF; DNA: TGTGCCAGCAGTCCTGAGACACGTACTAATGAAAAACTGTTTTTT
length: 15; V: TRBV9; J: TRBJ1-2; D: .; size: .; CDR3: CASSVATGILYGYTF; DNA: TGTGCCAGCAGCGTAGCTACGGGAATACTCTATGGCTACACCTTC
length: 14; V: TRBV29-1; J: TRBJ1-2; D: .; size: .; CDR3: CSVEDPDSLGGYTF; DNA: TGCAGCGTTGAAGATCCCGACAGTCTTGGTGGCTACACCTTC
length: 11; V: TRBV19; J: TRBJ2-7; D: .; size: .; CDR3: CASSNGYEQYF; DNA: TGTGCCAGTAGTAACGGGTACGAGCAGTACTTC
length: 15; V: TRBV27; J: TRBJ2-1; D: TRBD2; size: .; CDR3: CASSSSGGAIYEQFF; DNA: TGTGCCAGCAGTTCCAGCGGGGGGGCCATTTATGAGCAGTTCTTC
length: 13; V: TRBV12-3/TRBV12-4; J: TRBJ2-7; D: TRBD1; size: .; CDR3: CASSSWTGEEQYF; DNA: TGTGCCAGCAGTTCCTGGACAGGGGAAGAGCAGTACTTC
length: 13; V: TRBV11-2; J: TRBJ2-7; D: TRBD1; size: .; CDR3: CASSYERQGEQYF; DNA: TGTGCCAGCAGCTACGAAAGACAGGGCGAGCAGTACTTC
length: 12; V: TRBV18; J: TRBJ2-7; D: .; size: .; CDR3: CASSYATGEQYF; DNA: TGTGCCAGCTCATACGCTACGGGAGAGCAGTACTTC
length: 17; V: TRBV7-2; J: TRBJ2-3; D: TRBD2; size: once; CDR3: CASSLVSTSGSTDTQYF; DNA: TGTGCCAGCAGCTTAGTTTCGACTAGCGGTAGCACAGATACGCAGTATTTT
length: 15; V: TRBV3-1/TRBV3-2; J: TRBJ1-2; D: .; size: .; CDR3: CASSPTGIYGGGYTF; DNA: TGTGCCAGCAGCCCGACCGGGATTTACGGCGGAGGCTACACCTTC
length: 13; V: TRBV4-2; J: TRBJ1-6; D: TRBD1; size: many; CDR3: CASSLQGDSPLHF; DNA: TGTGCCAGCAGCCTACAGGGGGATTCACCCCTCCACTTT
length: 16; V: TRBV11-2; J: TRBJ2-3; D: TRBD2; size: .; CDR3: CASSSLAGGDADTQYF; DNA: TGTGCCAGCAGCTCCCTAGCGGGGGGCGACGCAGATACGCAGTATTTT
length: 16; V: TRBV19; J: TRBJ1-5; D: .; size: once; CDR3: CASSKFGGISNQPQHF; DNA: TGTGCCAGTAGTAAATTTGGAGGTATTAGCAATCAGCCCCAGCATTTT
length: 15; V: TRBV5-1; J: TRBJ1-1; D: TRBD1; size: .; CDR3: CASSFTGTVNTEAFF; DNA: TGCGCCAGCAGCTTTACCGGGACAGTGAACACTGAAGCTTTCTTT
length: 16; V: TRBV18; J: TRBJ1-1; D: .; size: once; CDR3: CASSLQSGVSNTEAFF; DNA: TGTGCCAGCTCCCTTCAATCCGGGGTTTCGAACACTGAAGCTTTCTTT
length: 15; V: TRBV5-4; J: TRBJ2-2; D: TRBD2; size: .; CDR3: CASSGGLANTGELFF; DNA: TGTGCCAGCAGCGGGGGACTAGCGAACACCGGGGAGCTGTTTTTT
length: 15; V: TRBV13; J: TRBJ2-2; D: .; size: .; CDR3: CASSSGRGASGELFF; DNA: TGTGCCAGCAGTTCGGGCAGGGGCGCCTCCGGGGAGCTGTTTTTT
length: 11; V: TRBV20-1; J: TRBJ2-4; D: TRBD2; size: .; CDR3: CSAGGVGVQYF; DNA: TGCAGTGCGGGGGGGGTCGGAGTTCAGTACTTC
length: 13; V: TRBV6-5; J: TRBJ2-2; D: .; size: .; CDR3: CASSYKGTGELFF; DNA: TGTGCCAGCAGTTACAAGGGGACCGGGGAGCTGTTTTTT
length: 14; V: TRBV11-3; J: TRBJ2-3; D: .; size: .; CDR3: CASSDGQPTDTQYF; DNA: TGTGCCAGCAGCGATGGACAGCCCACAGATACGCAGTATTTT
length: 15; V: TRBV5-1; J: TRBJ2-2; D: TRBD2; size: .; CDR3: CASIPGGGETGELFF; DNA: TGCGCCAGCATCCCCGGCGGGGGAGAGACCGGGGAGCTGTTTTTT
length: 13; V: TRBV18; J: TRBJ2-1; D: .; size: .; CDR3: CASSFGHREKEFF; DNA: TGTGCCAGCTCATTTGGCCACCGGGAGAAGGAGTTCTTC
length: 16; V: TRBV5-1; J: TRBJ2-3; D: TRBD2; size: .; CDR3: CASSQGLASSTDTQYF; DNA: TGCGCCAGCAGCCAAGGACTAGCCTCTAGCACAGATACGCAGTATTTT
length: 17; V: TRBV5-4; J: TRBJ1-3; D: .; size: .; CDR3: CASSSLTGESSGNTIYF; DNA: TGTGCCAGCAGCTCGCTGACAGGCGAGTCCTCTGGAAACACCATATATTTT
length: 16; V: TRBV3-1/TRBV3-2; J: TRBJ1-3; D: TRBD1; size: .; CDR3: CASSQSYRQGANTIYF; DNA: TGTGCCAGCAGCCAATCCTACAGACAGGGGGCGAACACCATATATTTT
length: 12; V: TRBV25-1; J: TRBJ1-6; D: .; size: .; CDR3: CASSEYSSPLHF; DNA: TGTGCCAGCAGTGAATACTCCTCACCCCTCCACTTT
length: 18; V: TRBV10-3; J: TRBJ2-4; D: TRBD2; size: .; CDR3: CAISEERGARSSKNIQYF; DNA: TGTGCCATCAGTGAAGAGCGGGGGGCTAGGTCCTCCAAAAACATTCAGTACTTC
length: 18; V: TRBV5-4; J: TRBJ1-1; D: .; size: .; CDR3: CASSPPQGSSIMNTEAFF; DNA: TGTGCCAGCAGCCCTCCTCAGGGGAGCAGTATTATGAACACTGAAGCTTTCTTT
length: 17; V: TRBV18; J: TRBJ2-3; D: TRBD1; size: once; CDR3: CASSRSGTGGGQDTQYF; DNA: TGTGCCAGCTCACGTTCCGGGACAGGGGGGGGACAAGATACGCAGTATTTT
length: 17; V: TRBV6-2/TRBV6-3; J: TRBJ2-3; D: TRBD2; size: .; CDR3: CASSYGRTSGGTDTQYF; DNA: TGTGCCAGCAGTTACGGCAGGACTAGCGGGGGCACAGATACGCAGTATTTT
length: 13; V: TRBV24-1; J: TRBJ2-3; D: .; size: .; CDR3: CATASVSQDTQYF; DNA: TGTGCCACCGCAAGTGTGAGTCAAGATACGCAGTATTTT
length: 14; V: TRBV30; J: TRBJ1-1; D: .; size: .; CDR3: CAWSEGRRDTEAFF; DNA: TGTGCCTGGAGTGAGGGCAGGAGGGACACTGAAGCTTTCTTT
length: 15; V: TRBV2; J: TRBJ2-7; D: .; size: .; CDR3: CASSDTALATYEQYF; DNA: TGTGCCAGCAGTGATACAGCCCTGGCGACCTACGAGCAGTACTTC
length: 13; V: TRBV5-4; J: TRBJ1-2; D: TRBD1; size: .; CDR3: CASRYTGAEGYTF; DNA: TGTGCCAGCAGGTATACAGGGGCCGAAGGCTACACCTTC
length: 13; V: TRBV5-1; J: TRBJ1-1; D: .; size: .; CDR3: CASSSGGYSEAFF; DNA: TGCGCCAGCAGCTCGGGGGGGTATAGTGAAGCTTTCTTT
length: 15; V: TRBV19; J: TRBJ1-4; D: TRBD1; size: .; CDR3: CASSDRGRANEKLFF; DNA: TGTGCCAGTAGTGACAGGGGTAGGGCTAATGAAAAACTGTTTTTT
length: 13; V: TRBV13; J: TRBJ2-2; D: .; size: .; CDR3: CASSRGNNGELFF; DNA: TGTGCCAGCAGCAGGGGAAATAACGGGGAGCTGTTTTTT
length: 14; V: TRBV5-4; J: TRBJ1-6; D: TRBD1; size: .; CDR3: CASSPDRDNSPLHF; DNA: TGTGCCAGCAGCCCGGACAGGGACAATTCACCCCTCCACTTT
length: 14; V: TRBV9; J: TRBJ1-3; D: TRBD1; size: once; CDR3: CASSVDRGGNTIYF; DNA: TGTGCCAGCAGCGTAGACAGGGGTGGAAACACCATATATTTT
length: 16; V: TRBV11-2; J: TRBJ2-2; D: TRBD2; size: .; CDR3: CASSQGLAANTGELFF; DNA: TGTGCCAGCAGCCAAGGACTAGCGGCGAACACCGGGGAGCTGTTTTTT
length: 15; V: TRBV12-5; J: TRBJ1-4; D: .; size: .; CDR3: CASALGRGVNEKLFF; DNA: TGTGCTAGTGCCTTGGGTAGGGGCGTTAATGAAAAACTGTTTTTT
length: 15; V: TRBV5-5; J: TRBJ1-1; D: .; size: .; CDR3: CASNLWTDKSTEAFF; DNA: TGTGCCAGCAACCTTTGGACAGATAAATCGACTGAAGCTTTCTTT
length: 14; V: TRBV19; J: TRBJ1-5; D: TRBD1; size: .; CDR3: CASTRTGSNQPQHF; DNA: TGTGCCAGTACCCGGACAGGTAGCAATCAGCCCCAGCATTTT
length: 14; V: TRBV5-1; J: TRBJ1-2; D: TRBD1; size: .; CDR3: CASSPGQSSGGYTF; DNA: TGCGCCAGCAGCCCGGGACAGTCCTCGGGGGGCTACACCTTC
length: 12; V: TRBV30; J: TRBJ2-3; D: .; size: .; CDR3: CAWSVSGDTQYF; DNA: TGTGCCTGGAGTGTGTCGGGGGATACGCAGTATTTT
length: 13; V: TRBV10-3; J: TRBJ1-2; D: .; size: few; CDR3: CAISSTGLIGYTF; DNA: TGTGCCATCAGTTCGACTGGTCTAATTGGCTACACCTTC
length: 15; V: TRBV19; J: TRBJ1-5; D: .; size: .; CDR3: CASRTQGYSNQPQHF; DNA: TGTGCCAGTAGAACTCAGGGATATAGCAATCAGCCCCAGCATTTT